The rows below give T cell receptor beta chains drawn from one sample of a study of T cells after yellow fever vaccination. A single record per CDR3 protein comes from TCRdb applying MiXCR to the 5' RACE reads. The sample has around 300,000 distinct CDR3 sequences, about 4% seen once. This material consisted of PBMCs, taken 5 days after the yellow fever booster vaccination. The receptors were sampled from a young man who received the YFV17D yellow fever vaccine. Each CDR3 is given with its conserved first and last residue. Fields, in order: D gene, clone size, J gene, V gene, CDR3 DNA, CDR3 protein. D genes are given only for firm matches. The size of a clone is reported for some rows only, either as once, few or many, or as a class for expanded clones.

NA,NA,TRBJ2-1,TRBV19,TGTGCCAGTAGTATATGGGGGGGCTCTTCCCCCCCCTCTCACAATGAGCAGTTCTTC,CASSIWGGSSPPSHNEQFF
TRBD1,many,TRBJ2-7,TRBV20-1,TGCAGTGCTCCGGGACAGGGGGCCCACGAGCAGTACTTC,CSAPGQGAHEQYF
NA,few,TRBJ2-3,TRBV7-2,TGTGCCAGCAGTATAGCGACCGGGGATACGCAGTATTTT,CASSIATGDTQYF
NA,many,TRBJ1-5,TRBV12-3/TRBV12-4,TGTGCCAGCAAAAGGGGGGCTTCAGGGCAGCACCAGCCCCAGCATTTT,CASKRGASGQHQPQHF
NA,few,TRBJ2-4,TRBV24-1,TGTGCCACCAGTGATGGGGTCCGAAACATTCAGTACTTC,CATSDGVRNIQYF
NA,NA,TRBJ2-6,TRBV12-3/TRBV12-4,TGTGCCAGCAGCCCCGTCACCGCTGGCGGGGCCAACGTCCTGACTTTC,CASSPVTAGGANVLTF
NA,NA,TRBJ2-7,TRBV25-1,TGTGCCAGCAGTGAATTCGGTCCCCCCGAGCAGTACTTC,CASSEFGPPEQYF
NA,many,TRBJ2-5,TRBV7-9,TGTGCCAGCCACCAGGAGACCCAGTACTTC,CASHQETQYF
TRBD1,many,TRBJ2-7,TRBV20-1,TGCAGTGCTAGGGCCGGGACAGGGCTCCCCTACGAGCAGTACTTC,CSARAGTGLPYEQYF
NA,many,TRBJ2-5,TRBV4-3,TGCGCCAGCAGCCAAGACTGGGCAGGGTCTCAAGAGACCCAGTACTTC,CASSQDWAGSQETQYF
NA,NA,TRBJ2-5,TRBV27,TGTGCCAGCAGCGCAGCCCGGGGGGCCATACAAGAGACCCAGTACTTC,CASSAARGAIQETQYF
NA,NA,TRBJ2-1,TRBV28,TGTGCCAGCCGCCACCCCGGGGAACCCTACAATGAGCAGTTCTTC,CASRHPGEPYNEQFF
NA,many,TRBJ1-1,TRBV7-2,TGTGCCAGCAGCCCCCCGTCGAACACTGAAGCTTTCTTT,CASSPPSNTEAFF
TRBD1,NA,TRBJ2-2,TRBV5-1,TGCGCCAGCAGCAACCGGGACAGGGCCACCGGGGAGCTGTTTTTT,CASSNRDRATGELFF
NA,NA,TRBJ1-2,TRBV2,TGTGCCAGCAGTCTGGCAGGGCGTAACTATGGCTACACCTTC,CASSLAGRNYGYTF
NA,many,TRBJ1-6,TRBV18,TGTGCCAGCTCAACCGACAGCAATTCACCCCTCCACTTT,CASSTDSNSPLHF
NA,NA,TRBJ2-2,TRBV6-6,TGTGCCAGCATCGCAGGGACCGGGGAGCTGTTTTTT,CASIAGTGELFF
NA,many,TRBJ2-1,TRBV10-2,TGCGCCGCGAAGAGGGGGGCCGGTAACAATGAGCAGTTCTTC,CAAKRGAGNNEQFF
NA,many,TRBJ2-2,TRBV4-1,TGCGCCAGCAGCCAAGACCCACTCGCCAAGGGGGGGGAGCTGTTTTTT,CASSQDPLAKGGELFF
NA,NA,TRBJ1-1,TRBV4-1,TGCGCCAGCAGCCAAGAGGGCAGGCTTGAGAACACTGAAGCTTTCTTT,CASSQEGRLENTEAFF
NA,NA,TRBJ2-3,TRBV5-1,TGCGCCAGCAGCTTGGGGTCTCCTAGCACAGATACGCAGTATTTT,CASSLGSPSTDTQYF
NA,many,TRBJ2-4,TRBV25-1,TGTGCCAGCAGTGAATTTGCCAGCCAAAACATTCAGTACTTC,CASSEFASQNIQYF
NA,NA,TRBJ1-6,TRBV12-3/TRBV12-4,TGTGCCAGCAGACCCGACCTCTCCTATAATTCACCCCTCCACTTT,CASRPDLSYNSPLHF